This T cell receptor (beta chain) is from a study of blood T cell repertoires in COVID-19. The data were produced by immunoSEQ multiplex PCR, yet TCRdb's version contains in-frame clones alone and is incomplete. This sample has 300,000 to 450,000 clones, with roughly 85% found just once. As to this clone: A read error may account for a junction end that differs from germline. The sample carries other DNA sequences with the same CDR3.

This CDR3 is built from 13 residues. This receptor was identified in a woman under 30 with acute or convalescent COVID-19. The chain has TRBV12-3 or TRBV12-4 and TRBJ1-1; TRBD1 matches at 7 bases. The sequencing sample was made of peripheral blood. The chain's CDR3 is CASSSTGDAEAFF. CDR3 coding DNA: TGTGCCAGTAGTTCCACAGGGGACGCTGAAGCTTTCTTT.